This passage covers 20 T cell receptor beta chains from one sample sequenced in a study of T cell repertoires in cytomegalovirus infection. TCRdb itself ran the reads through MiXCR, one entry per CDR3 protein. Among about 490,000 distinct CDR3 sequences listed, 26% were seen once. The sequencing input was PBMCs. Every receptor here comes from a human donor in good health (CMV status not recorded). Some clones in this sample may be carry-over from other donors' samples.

The CDR3, as DNA: TGTGCCAGTAGTCCAGGGACTAGCGGAGCCTACGAGCAGTACGTC. Encoded protein: CASSPGTSGAYEQYV. The genes are TRBV19 and TRBJ2-7, with 11 bases fitting TRBD2. The CDR3 length is 15 residues. Germline V gene lookup returns CDR1 LNHDA and CDR2 SQIVND (reference sequence). V lost 5 bases to trimming and J lost 2 bases; unmatched junction nucleotides: 5.

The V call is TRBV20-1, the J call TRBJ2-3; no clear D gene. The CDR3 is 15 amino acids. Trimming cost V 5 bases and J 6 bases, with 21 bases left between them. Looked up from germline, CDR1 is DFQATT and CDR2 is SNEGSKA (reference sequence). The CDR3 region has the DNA TGCAGTGCTGAGGACCCCAAGGGCCTCTGGGATACGCAGTATTTT. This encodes CSAEDPKGLWDTQYF.

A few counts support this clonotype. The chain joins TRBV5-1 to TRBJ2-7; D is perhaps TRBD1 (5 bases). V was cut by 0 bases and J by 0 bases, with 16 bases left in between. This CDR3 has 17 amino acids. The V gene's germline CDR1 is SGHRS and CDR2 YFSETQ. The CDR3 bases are TGCGCCAGCAGCTTGGGGCCGACAGCCGAAAGCTCCTACGAGCAGTACGTC. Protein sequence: CASSLGPTAESSYEQYV.

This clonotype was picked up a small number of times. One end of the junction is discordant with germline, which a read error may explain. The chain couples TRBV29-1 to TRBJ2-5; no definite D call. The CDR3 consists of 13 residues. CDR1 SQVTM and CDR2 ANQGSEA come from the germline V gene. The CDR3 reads CSVDYVSQETQYF. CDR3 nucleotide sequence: TGCAGCGTTGATTATGTAAGCCAAGAGACCCAGTATTTC. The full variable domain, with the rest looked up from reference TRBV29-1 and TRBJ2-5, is SAVISQKPSRDICQRGTSLTIQCQVDSQVTMMFWYRQQPGQSLTLIATANQGSEATYESGFVIDKFPISRPNLTFSTLTVSNMSPEDSSIYLCSVDYVSQETQYFGPGTRLLVL.

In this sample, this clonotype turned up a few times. The CDR3 DNA sequence: TGTGCCAGCAGTGCTTCTCGGACAGGGGGGCAGGTCACTGAAGCTTTCTTT. Translation gives CASSASRTGGQVTEAFF. J is TRBJ1-1 and V is TRBV6-2 or TRBV6-3; 10 bases align to TRBD1. This CDR3 comprises 17 residues. Germline assignment: CDR1 MNHEY and CDR2 SVGEGT. V was clipped by 5 bases and J by 4 bases; unmatched bases: 13.

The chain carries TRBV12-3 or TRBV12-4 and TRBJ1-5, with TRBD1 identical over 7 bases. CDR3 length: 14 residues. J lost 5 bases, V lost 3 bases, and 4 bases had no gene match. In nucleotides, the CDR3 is TGTGCCAGCAGTTTCTTGGGACAGTATCAGCCCCAGCATTTT. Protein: CASSFLGQYQPQHF.

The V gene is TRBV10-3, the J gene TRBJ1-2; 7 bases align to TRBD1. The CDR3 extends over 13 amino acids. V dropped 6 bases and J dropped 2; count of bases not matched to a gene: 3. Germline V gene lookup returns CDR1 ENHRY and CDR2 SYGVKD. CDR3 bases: TGTGCCATCAGCTCGGACAGGAACTATGGCTACACCTTC. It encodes CAISSDRNYGYTF.

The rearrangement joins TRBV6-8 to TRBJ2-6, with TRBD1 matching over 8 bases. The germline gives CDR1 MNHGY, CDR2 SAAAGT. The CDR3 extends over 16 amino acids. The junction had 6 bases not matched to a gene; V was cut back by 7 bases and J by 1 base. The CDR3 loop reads CASTLQGASGANVLTF. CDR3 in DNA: TGTGCCAGCACTCTGCAGGGGGCATCTGGGGCCAACGTCCTGACTTTC.

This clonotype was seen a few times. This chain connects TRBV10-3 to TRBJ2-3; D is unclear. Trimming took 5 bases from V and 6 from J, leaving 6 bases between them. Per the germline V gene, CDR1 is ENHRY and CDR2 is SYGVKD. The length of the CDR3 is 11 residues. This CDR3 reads CAISKGDTQYF. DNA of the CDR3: TGTGCCATCAGTAAGGGCGATACGCAGTATTTT.

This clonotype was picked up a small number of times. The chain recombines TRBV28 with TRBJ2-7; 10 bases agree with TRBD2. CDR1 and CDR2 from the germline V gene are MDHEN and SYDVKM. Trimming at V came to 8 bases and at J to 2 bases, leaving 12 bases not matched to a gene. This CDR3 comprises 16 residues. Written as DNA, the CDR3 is TGTGCCAGCGGACCCAAAAGGACTAGCGGTGCCTACGAGCAGTACTTC. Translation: CASGPKRTSGAYEQYF.

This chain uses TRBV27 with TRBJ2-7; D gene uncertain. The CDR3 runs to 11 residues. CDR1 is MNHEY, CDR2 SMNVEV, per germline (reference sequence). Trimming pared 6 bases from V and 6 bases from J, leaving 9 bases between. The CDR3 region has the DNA TGTGCCAGCAGGGGTTTGAGCGAGCAGTACTTC. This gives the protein CASRGLSEQYF.

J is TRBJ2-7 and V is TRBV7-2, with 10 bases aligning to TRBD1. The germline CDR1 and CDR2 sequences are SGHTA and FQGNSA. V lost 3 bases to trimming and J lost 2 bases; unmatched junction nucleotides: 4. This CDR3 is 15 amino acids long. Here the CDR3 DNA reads TGTGCCAGCAGCTTCACCGGGACAGGGGCCTACGAGCAGTACTTC. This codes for CASSFTGTGAYEQYF.

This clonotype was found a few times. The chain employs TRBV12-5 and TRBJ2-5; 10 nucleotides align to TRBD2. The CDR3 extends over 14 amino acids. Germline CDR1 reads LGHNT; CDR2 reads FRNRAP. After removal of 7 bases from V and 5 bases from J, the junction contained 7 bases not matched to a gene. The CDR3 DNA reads TGTGCTAGTGCCATAGCGGGAGGAGTTGAGACCCAGTACTTC. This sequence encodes CASAIAGGVETQYF.

Here the CDR3 reads CSASDAGGSSYNEQFF. CDR3 sequence (DNA): TGCAGTGCCAGCGACGCGGGAGGGAGCTCCTACAATGAGCAGTTCTTC. The chain employs TRBV20-1 and TRBJ2-1; 9 bases are a match to TRBD2. Germline CDR1 is DFQATT and CDR2 is SNEGSKA (reference sequence). Losses at the gene ends were 6 bases for V and 0 bases for J; bases not matched to a gene: 9. This CDR3 spans 16 amino acids.

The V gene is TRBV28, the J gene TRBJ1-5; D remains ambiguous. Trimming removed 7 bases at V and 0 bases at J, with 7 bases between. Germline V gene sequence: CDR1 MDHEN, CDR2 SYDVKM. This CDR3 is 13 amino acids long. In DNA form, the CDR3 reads TGTGCCAGCACACTGGATAGCAATCAGCCCCAGCATTTT. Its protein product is CASTLDSNQPQHF.

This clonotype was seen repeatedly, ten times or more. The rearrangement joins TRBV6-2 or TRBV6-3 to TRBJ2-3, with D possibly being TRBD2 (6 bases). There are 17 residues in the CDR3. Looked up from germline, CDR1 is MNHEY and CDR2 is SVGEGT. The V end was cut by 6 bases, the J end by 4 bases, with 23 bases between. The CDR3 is CASRPLTSRSVADTQYF. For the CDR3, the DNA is TGTGCCAGCAGACCACTGACTAGTCGGTCTGTCGCAGATACGCAGTATTTT.

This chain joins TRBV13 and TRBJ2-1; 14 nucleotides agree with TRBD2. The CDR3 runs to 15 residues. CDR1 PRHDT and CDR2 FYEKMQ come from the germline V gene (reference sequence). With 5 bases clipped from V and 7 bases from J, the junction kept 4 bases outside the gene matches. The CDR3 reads CASSAGTSGRNEQFF. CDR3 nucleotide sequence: TGTGCCAGCAGCGCGGGGACTAGCGGGAGAAATGAGCAGTTCTTC.

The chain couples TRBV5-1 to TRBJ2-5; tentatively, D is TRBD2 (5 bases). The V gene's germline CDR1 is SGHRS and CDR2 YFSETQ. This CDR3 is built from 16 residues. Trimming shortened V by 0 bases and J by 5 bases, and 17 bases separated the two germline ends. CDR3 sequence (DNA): TGCGCCAGCAGCTTGGGTTTCGGAGGCCTTATGGAGACCCAGTACTTC. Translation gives CASSLGFGGLMETQYF.

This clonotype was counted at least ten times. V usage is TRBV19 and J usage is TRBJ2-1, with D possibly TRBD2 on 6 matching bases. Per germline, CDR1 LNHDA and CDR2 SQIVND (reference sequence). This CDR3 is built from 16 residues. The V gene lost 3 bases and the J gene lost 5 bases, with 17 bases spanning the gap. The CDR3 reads CASSIQSGLPDNEQFF. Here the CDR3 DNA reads TGTGCCAGTAGTATTCAATCCGGACTACCAGACAATGAGCAGTTCTTC.

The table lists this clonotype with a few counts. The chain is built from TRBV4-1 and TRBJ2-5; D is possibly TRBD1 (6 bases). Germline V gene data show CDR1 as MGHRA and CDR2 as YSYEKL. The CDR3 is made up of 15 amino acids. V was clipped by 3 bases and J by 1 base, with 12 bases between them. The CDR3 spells CASSHPGTTQETQYF. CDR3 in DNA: TGCGCCAGCAGCCACCCCGGGACAACCCAAGAGACCCAGTACTTC.